A single sample is the source of the 4 T cell receptor beta chains below, sequenced in a study of post-analysis software for immune sequencing data. Tagging with unique molecular identifiers was a feature of the TCR beta cDNA libraries. From the PCR reads, TCRdb called clonotypes with MiXCR, one entry per CDR3 protein. The sample has approximately 460,000 distinct CDR3 sequences, roughly 45% seen once. For these TCRs, the target antigens are not known. Study-level results: Patients carried several TRBV segments more frequently than controls did, and TRBV5-6, TRBV5-1 and TRBV20-1 were among them.

Sequenced material: blood. The source is a girl under 18 with multiple sclerosis.

The table lists this clonotype with a count of one. V is TRBV4-1 and J is TRBJ2-7; 10 bases map to TRBD2. The end of the DNA aligns better with TRBJ2-5, so the J call may be wrong. The germline V gene has CDR1 MGHRA and CDR2 YSYEKL. This CDR3 has 17 residues. CDR3 DNA: TGCGCCAGCAGCCAAGGAGAGACTAGCGGGCTCAGAGAGACCCAGTACTTC. Residues: CASSQGETSGLRETQYF.

The chain combines TRBV11-1 with TRBJ2-1; TRBD2 aligns across 11 bases. Germline CDR1 SGHAT, CDR2 FQDESV (reference sequence). J was trimmed by 8 bases and V by 10 bases; bases with no gene match: 7. This CDR3 has 13 residues. Written as DNA, the CDR3 is TGTGCCATCGGGGGACTAGCGGTCGATGAGCAGTTCTTC. Translation: CAIGGLAVDEQFF.

In its sample, this clonotype was seen a few times. The CDR3 protein is CASSLVYPNYGYTF. DNA of the CDR3: TGTGCCAGCAGCTTAGTTTACCCGAACTATGGCTACACCTTC. The chain couples TRBV7-9 to TRBJ1-2; D is ambiguous. The germline V gene has CDR1 SEHNR and CDR2 FQNEAQ (reference sequence). V was trimmed by 1 base and J by 2 bases, leaving 8 bases between them. The CDR3 covers 14 residues. Full variable domain (rest looked up from reference TRBV7-9 and TRBJ1-2): DTGVSQNPRHKITKRGQNVTFRCDPISEHNRLYWYRQTLGQGPEFLTYFQNEAQLEKSRLLSDRFSAERPKGSFSTLEIQRTEQGDSAMYLCASSLVYPNYGYTFGSGTRLTVV.

Worth noting for this clonotype: At one end, the junction sequence differs from germline, possibly due to a read error. The chain has TRBV3-1 and TRBJ1-2; TRBD1 might be the D (6 bases). The CDR3 runs 14 residues. CDR1 is LGHDT, CDR2 YNNKEL, per germline (reference sequence). DNA for the CDR3: TGTGCCGGCAGCCAAGATGGCAGGGGATTAGGCTACACCTTC. It codes for CAGSQDGRGLGYTF.